One T cell receptor (beta chain) is described in this entry. What it recognizes is unknown. This record belongs to a study of T cell responses to AZD1222 COVID-19 vaccine. Across the study: Some second doses came at about 4 weeks and others at about 12 weeks; these were pooled.

Germline V lookup: CDR1 SEHNR, CDR2 FQNEAQ (reference sequence). The CDR3 loop spans 17 amino acids. V dropped 3 bases and J dropped 0; count of bases not matched to a gene: 4. Libraries were prepared by immunoSEQ multiplex PCR; TCRdb keeps only in-frame clonotypes and omits some of them. The sample records 90,000 to 110,000 clones, 88% being singletons. Findings and caveats of the study: A rise in Spike-specific TCR breadth and depth followed two AZD1222 doses. Baseline seropositivity occurred in only 5 to 7 AZD1222 recipients.

The genes are TRBV7-9 and TRBJ1-3, with 11 nucleotides matching TRBD1. The material was peripheral blood, obtained on day 0 of AZD1222 vaccination. The receptor was isolated from an adult in good health. The CDR3 loop reads CASSLDRGLSSGNTIYF. In DNA form, the CDR3 reads TGTGCCAGCAGCTTGGACAGGGGGCTGAGCTCTGGAAACACCATATATTTT.